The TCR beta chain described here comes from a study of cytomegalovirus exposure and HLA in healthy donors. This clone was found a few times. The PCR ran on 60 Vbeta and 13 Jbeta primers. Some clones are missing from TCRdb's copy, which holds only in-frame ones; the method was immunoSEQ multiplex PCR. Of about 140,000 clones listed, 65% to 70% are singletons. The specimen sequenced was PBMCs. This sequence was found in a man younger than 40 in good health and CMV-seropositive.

The DNA of the CDR3 is TGCGCCAGCAAGCCCCAGGGGACCGGGGAGCTGTTTTTT. As protein: CASKPQGTGELFF. The chain carries TRBV5-1 and TRBJ2-2; D may be TRBD1 (6 bases). CDR3 length: 13 residues. V dropped 6 bases and J dropped 5 bases, with 11 bases sitting between them. Per germline, CDR1 SGHRS and CDR2 YFSETQ.